This T cell receptor beta chain derives from a study of T cell changes during pregnancy in multiple sclerosis. TCRdb keeps only in-frame clones here, not all; method: immunoSEQ multiplex PCR. The sample lists tens of thousands of clones, roughly 88% seen once, with 1.5% to 2% in the top ten. The CDR3 length is 13 residues. The germline gives CDR1 SQVTM, CDR2 ANQGSEA. The germline V and J ends were trimmed by 6 bases and 5 bases, with 13 bases remaining between them. The sequence was collected from a female donor with multiple sclerosis, enrolled in a pregnancy study. The genes are TRBV29-1 and TRBJ2-2; weak D call: TRBD2 (5 bases). The material was peripheral blood, obtained in the first trimester of pregnancy. CDR3 DNA: TGCAGCGTATCTGGACTGGATACCGGGGAGCTGTTTTTT. Translated: CSVSGLDTGELFF.